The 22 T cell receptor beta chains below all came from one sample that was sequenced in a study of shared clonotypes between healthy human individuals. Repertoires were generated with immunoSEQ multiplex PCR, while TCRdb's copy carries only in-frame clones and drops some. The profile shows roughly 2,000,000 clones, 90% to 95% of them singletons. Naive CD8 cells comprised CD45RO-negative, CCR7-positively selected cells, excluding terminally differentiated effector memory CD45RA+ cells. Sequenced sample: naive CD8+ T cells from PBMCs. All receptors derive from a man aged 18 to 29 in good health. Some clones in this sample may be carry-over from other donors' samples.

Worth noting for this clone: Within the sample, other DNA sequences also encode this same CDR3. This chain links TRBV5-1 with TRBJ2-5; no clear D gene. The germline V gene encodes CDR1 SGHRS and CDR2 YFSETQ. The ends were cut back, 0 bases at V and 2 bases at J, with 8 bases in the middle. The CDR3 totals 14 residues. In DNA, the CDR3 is TGCGCCAGCAGCTTGGGATGGGGTCAAGAGACCCAGTACTTC. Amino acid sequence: CASSLGWGQETQYF.

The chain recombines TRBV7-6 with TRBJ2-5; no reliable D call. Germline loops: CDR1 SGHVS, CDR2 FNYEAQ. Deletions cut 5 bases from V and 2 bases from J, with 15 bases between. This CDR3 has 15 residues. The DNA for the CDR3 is TGTGCCAGCAGCGAGATTCGGCCACTACAAGAGACCCAGTACTTC. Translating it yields CASSEIRPLQETQYF.

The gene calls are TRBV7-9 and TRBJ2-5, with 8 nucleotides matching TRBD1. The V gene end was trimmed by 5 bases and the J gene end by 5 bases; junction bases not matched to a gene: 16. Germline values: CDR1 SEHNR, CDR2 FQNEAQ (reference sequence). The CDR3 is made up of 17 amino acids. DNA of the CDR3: TGTGCCAGCAGCCGTCCCCGCGGGTCACAGGGGGTTGAGACCCAGTACTTC. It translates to CASSRPRGSQGVETQYF. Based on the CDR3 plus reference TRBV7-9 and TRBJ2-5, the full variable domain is DTGVSQNPRHKITKRGQNVTFRCDPISEHNRLYWYRQTLGQGPEFLTYFQNEAQLEKSRLLSDRFSAERPKGSFSTLEIQRTEQGDSAMYLCASSRPRGSQGVETQYFGPGTRLLVL.

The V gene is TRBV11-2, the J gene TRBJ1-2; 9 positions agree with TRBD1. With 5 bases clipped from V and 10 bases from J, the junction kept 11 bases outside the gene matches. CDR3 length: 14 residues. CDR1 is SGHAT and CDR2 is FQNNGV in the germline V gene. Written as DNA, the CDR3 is TGTGCCAGCAGCCCCAGGGACAGGGTAGAAACCTACACCTTC. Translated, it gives CASSPRDRVETYTF.

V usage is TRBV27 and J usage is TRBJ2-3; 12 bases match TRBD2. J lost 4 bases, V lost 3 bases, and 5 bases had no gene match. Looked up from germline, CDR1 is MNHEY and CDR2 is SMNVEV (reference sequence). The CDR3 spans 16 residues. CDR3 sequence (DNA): TGTGCCAGCAGTTTGACTAGCGGGAGTTGGGCAGATACGCAGTATTTT. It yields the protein CASSLTSGSWADTQYF.

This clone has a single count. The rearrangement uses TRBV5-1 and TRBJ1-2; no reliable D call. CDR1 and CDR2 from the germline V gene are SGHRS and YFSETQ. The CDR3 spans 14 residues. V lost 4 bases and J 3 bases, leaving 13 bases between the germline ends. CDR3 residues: CASSPLGADYGYTF. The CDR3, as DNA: TGCGCCAGCAGCCCTTTGGGCGCGGACTATGGCTACACCTTC.

DNA for the CDR3: TGTGCCAGCAGCCTCAGGGGCTATGGCTACACCTTC. Encoded protein: CASSLRGYGYTF. The chain combines TRBV5-8 with TRBJ1-2, with D possibly being TRBD1 (6 bases). V shed 4 bases and J shed 4 bases, with 8 bases lying between them. This CDR3 comprises 12 residues. Germline loops: CDR1 SGHTS, CDR2 YDEGEE.

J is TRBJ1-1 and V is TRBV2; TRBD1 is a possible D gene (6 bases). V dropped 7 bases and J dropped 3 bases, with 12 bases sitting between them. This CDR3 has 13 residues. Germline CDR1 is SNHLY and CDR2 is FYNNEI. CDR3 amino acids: CASKQGEDTEAFF. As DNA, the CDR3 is TGTGCCAGCAAACAGGGAGAGGACACTGAAGCTTTCTTT.

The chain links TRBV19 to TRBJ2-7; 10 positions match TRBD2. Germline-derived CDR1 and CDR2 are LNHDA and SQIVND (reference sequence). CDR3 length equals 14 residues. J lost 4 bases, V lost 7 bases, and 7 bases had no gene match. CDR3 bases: TGTGCCAGTAAGGGGCTAGCGGGAGCATACGAGCAGTACTTC. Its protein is CASKGLAGAYEQYF.

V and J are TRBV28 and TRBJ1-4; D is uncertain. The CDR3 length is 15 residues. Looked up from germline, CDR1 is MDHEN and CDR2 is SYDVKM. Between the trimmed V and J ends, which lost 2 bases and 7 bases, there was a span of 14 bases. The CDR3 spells CASSLNGVSVEKLFF. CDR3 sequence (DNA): TGTGCCAGCAGTTTAAACGGGGTTTCAGTTGAAAAACTGTTTTTT.

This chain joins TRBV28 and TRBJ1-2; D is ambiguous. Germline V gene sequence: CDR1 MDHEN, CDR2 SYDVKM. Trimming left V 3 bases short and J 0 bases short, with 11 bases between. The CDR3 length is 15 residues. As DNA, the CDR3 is TGTGCCAGCAGTTTGATTGGGGTCACTAACTATGGCTACACCTTC. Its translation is CASSLIGVTNYGYTF.

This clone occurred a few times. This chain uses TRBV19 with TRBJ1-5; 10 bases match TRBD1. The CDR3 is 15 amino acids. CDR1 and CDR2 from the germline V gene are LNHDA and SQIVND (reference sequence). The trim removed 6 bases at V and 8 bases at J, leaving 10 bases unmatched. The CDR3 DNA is TGTGCCAGTAGAACGACAGGGGGCGCAGGGAAGCCCCAGCATTTT. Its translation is CASRTTGGAGKPQHF.

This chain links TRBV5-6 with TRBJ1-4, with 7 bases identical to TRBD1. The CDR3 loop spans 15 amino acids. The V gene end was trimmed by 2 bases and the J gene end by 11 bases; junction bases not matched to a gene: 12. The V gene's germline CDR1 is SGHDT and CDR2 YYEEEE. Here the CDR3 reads CASSFGRGNMRKLFF. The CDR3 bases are TGTGCCAGCAGCTTTGGCAGGGGGAACATGAGGAAACTGTTTTTT.

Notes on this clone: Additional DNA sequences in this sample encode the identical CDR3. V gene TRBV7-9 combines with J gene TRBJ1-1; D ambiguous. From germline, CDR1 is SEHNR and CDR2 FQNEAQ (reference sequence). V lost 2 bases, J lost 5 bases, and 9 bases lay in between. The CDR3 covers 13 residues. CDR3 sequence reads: CASSLLGGTEAFF. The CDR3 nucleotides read TGTGCCAGCAGCTTATTGGGCGGAACTGAAGCTTTCTTT.

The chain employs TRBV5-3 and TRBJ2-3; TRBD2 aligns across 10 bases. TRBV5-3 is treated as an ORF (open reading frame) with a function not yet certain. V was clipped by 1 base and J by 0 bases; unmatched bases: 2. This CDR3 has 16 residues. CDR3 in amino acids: CARSLTSGISTDTQYF. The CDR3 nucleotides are TGTGCCAGAAGCTTGACTAGCGGGATTAGCACAGATACGCAGTATTTT.

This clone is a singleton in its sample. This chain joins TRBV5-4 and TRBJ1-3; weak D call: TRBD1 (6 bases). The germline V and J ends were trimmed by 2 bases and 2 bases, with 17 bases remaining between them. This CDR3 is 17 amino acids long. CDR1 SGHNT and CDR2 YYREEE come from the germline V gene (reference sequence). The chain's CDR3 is CASSLPDSPYPGNTIYF. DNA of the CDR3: TGTGCCAGCAGCTTACCGGACAGCCCATACCCTGGAAACACCATATATTTT.

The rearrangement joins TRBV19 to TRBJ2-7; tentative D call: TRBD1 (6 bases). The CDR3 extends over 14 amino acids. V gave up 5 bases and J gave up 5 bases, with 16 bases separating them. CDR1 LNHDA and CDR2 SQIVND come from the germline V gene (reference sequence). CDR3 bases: TGTGCCAGTAGTCCAACAGGGTCGTACCACGAGCAGTACTTC. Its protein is CASSPTGSYHEQYF.

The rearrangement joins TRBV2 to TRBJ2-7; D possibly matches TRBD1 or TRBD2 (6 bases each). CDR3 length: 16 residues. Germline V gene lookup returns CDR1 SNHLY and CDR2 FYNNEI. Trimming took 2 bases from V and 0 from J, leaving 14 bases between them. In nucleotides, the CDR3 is TGTGCCAGCAGTGAATGGAATAGGGGGGCCTCCTACGAGCAGTACTTC. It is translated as CASSEWNRGASYEQYF.

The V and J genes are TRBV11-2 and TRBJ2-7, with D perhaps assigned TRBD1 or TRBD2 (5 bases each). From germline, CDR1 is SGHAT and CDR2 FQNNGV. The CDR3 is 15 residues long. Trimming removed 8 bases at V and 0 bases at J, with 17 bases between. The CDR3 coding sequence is TGTGCCAGCCGCCAACGGGGCCCGAGCTCCTACGAGCAGTACTTC. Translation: CASRQRGPSSYEQYF.

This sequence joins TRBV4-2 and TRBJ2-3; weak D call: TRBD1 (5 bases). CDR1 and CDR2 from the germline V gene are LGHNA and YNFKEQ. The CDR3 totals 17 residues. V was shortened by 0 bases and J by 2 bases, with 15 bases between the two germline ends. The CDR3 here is CASSQEVSGLYTDTQYF. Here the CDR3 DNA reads TGTGCCAGCAGCCAAGAAGTGTCAGGGCTATACACAGATACGCAGTATTTT.

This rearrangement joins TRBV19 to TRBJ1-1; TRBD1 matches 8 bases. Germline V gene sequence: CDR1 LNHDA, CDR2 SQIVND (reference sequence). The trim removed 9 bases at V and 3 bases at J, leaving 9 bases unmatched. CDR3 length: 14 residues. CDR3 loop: CASSRVTGDTEAFF. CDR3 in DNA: TGTGCCAGCAGTCGGGTGACAGGGGACACTGAAGCTTTCTTT.

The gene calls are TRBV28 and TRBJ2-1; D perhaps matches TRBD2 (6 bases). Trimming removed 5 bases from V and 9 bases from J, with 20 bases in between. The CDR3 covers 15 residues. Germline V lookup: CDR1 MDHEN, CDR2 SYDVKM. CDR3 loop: CASSGRPGVTVEQFF. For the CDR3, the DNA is TGTGCCAGCAGTGGCCGGCCGGGGGTCACGGTTGAGCAGTTCTTC.